These 25 T cell receptor beta chains came from one sample sequenced in a study of T cells in Graves' hyperthyroidism and ophthalmopathy. Template material for amplifying TCR beta CDR3 regions consisted of RNA transcripts. First-round RT-PCR targeting the TCR CDR3 was performed with the HTBI primer set. MiXCR, applied by TCRdb to the multiplex PCR reads, yields one record per CDR3 protein. The data hold more than 450,000 distinct CDR3 sequences, with 20% observed a single time. The sequenced material came from blood. Receptors originate from a middle-aged man with Graves' ophthalmopathy.

A few counts support this clonotype. The chain joins TRBV5-1 to TRBJ2-3; 10 bases match TRBD2. V was pared by 2 bases and J by 4 bases, with 10 bases of the junction left unmatched. CDR1 SGHRS and CDR2 YFSETQ come from the germline V gene. CDR3 length: 17 amino acids. CDR3 DNA sequence: TGCGCCAGCAGCTTTACTCGCGGGACTAGCGTCCCAGATACGCAGTATTTT. Translating it yields CASSFTRGTSVPDTQYF. Combining the CDR3 with reference TRBV5-1 and TRBJ2-3 gives the whole variable domain KAGVTQTPRYLIKTRGQQVTLSCSPISGHRSVSWYQQTPGQGLQFLFEYFSETQRNKGNFPGRFSGRQFSNSRSEMNVSTLELGDSALYLCASSFTRGTSVPDTQYFGPGTRLTVL.

Worth noting for this clonotype: This sequence may be a read error, since a much larger clone differs from it by one base. The chain combines TRBV11-2 with TRBJ1-2; tentatively, D is TRBD1 (6 bases). CDR1 SGHAT and CDR2 FQNNGV come from the germline V gene. Trimming removed 5 bases at V and 12 bases at J, with 16 bases between. CDR3 length equals 12 residues. The DNA of the CDR3 is TGTGCCAGCAGCCTTGACAGGAGCGGCCACACCTTC. Translating it yields CASSLDRSGHTF.

This clonotype was observed a few times. The chain carries TRBV6-2 or TRBV6-3 and TRBJ2-6; the D is unclear. Trimming removed 4 bases from V and 4 bases from J, with 5 bases in between. There are 13 residues in the CDR3. Per germline, CDR1 MNHEY and CDR2 SVGEGT. The chain's CDR3 is CASSWAGANVLTF. The CDR3 region has the DNA TGTGCCAGCAGTTGGGCCGGGGCCAACGTCCTGACTTTC.

In regard to this clonotype: A much larger clone lies one base from this, so it may be a read error. This chain links TRBV18 with TRBJ2-7, with D maybe TRBD1 (5 bases). The CDR3 consists of 15 residues. CDR1 and CDR2 from the germline V gene are KGHSH and LQKENI. The CDR3 coding sequence is TGTGTCAGCTCACCACCACACAGGAGCTCCTACGAGCAGTACTTC. Protein: CVSSPPHRSSYEQYF.

There are many counts of this clonotype. V gene TRBV2 combines with J gene TRBJ2-3; D unresolved. Per the germline V gene, CDR1 is SNHLY and CDR2 is FYNNEI. The CDR3 sequence is 14 residues long. Trimming stripped 2 bases from V and 0 bases from J, with 6 bases between. The CDR3 nucleotides are TGTGCCAGCAGTGAAATCTCTAGCACAGATACGCAGTATTTT. It codes for CASSEISSTDTQYF.

This clonotype was seen many times. The chain links TRBV20-1 to TRBJ2-1; 10 positions agree with TRBD2. Germline loops: CDR1 DFQATT, CDR2 SNEGSKA (reference sequence). This CDR3 region has 16 residues. Germline trimming cut 0 bases from V and 6 bases from J; bases unmatched to any gene: 8. CDR3 bases: TGCAGTGCTAGAGATTGGGGGAGCGGGAGGGGCAATGAGCAGTTCTTC. Translating gives CSARDWGSGRGNEQFF.

The CDR3 DNA reads as TGCAGCGTCCGAAGGACAGGGCCCGGGGAGCTGTTTTTT. Amino acids: CSVRRTGPGELFF. The chain has TRBV29-1 and TRBJ2-2; 8 bases align to TRBD1. V was clipped by 6 bases and J by 6 bases; unmatched bases: 6. CDR1 is SQVTM and CDR2 is ANQGSEA in the germline V gene. This CDR3 has 13 residues.

This clonotype appeared a few times. This chain joins TRBV5-1 and TRBJ1-2; D gene ambiguous. There are 13 residues in the CDR3. The V and J ends lost 4 bases and 4 bases respectively, with 11 bases between them. Germline CDR1 SGHRS, CDR2 YFSETQ. The DNA of the CDR3 is TGCGCCAGCAGCCCAACACGAAGCTATGGCTACACCTTC. Translated: CASSPTRSYGYTF.

Ten or more counts support this clonotype. V usage is TRBV28 and J usage is TRBJ2-3; the match to TRBD2 covers 10 bases. The germline V gene encodes CDR1 MDHEN and CDR2 SYDVKM. The CDR3 is 15 residues long. The V gene end was trimmed by 3 bases and the J gene end by 4 bases; junction bases not matched to a gene: 4. The CDR3 reads CASSFLAGVADTQYF. In DNA form, the CDR3 reads TGTGCCAGCAGTTTTCTAGCGGGAGTTGCAGATACGCAGTATTTT.

In its sample, this clonotype was seen many times. J is TRBJ2-1 and V is TRBV27, with 11 nucleotides matching TRBD2. The CDR3 has 16 residues. Germline V lookup: CDR1 MNHEY, CDR2 SMNVEV (reference sequence). V trimming: 2 bases; J trimming: 3 bases; junction bases outside the gene matches: 3. CDR3 loop: CASSLVGLAGYNEQFF. The CDR3 nucleotides are TGTGCCAGCAGTTTAGTTGGACTAGCGGGCTACAATGAGCAGTTCTTC.

The DNA of the CDR3 is TGTGCCAGTAGTAGTCGGGACGACTTTAACACTGAAGCTTTCTTT. Protein: CASSSRDDFNTEAFF. The V gene is TRBV19, the J gene TRBJ1-1, with a weak D call TRBD1 (5 bases). V was pared by 4 bases and J by 2 bases, with 14 bases between. The germline V gene encodes CDR1 LNHDA and CDR2 SQIVND (reference sequence). The CDR3 is 15 residues long. Looking up the rest from reference TRBV19 and TRBJ1-1 gives the full variable domain: DGGITQSPKYLFRKEGQNVTLSCEQNLNHDAMYWYRQDPGQGLRLIYYSQIVNDFQKGDIAEGYSVSREKKESFPLTVTSAQKNPTAFYLCASSSRDDFNTEAFFGQGTRLTVV.

The chain joins TRBV19 to TRBJ1-2, with 9 bases identical to TRBD1. Germline-derived CDR1 and CDR2 are LNHDA and SQIVND (reference sequence). The CDR3 runs to 14 residues. Trimming at V came to 2 bases and at J to 6 bases, leaving 4 bases not matched to a gene. The CDR3 sequence is CASSISTGGHGYTF. The CDR3 nucleotides are TGTGCCAGTAGTATAAGCACAGGGGGCCATGGCTACACCTTC.

Ten or more counts support this clonotype. V gene TRBV18 combines with J gene TRBJ2-5, with TRBD1 matching over 7 bases. With V trimmed by 1 base and J by 4 bases, 6 bases remained unmatched. The CDR3 has 15 residues. From germline, CDR1 is KGHSH and CDR2 LQKENI. CDR3 sequence (DNA): TGTGCCAGCTCACCACGACAGGGTGGGTCAGAGACCCAGTACTTC. Residues: CASSPRQGGSETQYF.

The sample holds many counts of this clonotype. The chain uses TRBV2 and TRBJ2-7; perhaps D is TRBD1 or TRBD2 (6 bases each). CDR3 length: 15 amino acids. Germline V lookup: CDR1 SNHLY, CDR2 FYNNEI. V lost 9 bases and J lost 3, with 21 bases in between. Here the CDR3 DNA reads TGTGCCAGTAACGGGGGCCAGGGGTTTGTCTACGAGCAGTACTTC. It is translated as CASNGGQGFVYEQYF.

Comments on this clonotype: Possible read error: a much larger clone is one base away. The rearrangement links TRBV30 to TRBJ2-2; perhaps TRBD1 as D (6 bases). The CDR3 sequence is 13 residues long. The V and J ends lost 2 bases and 5 bases respectively, with 9 bases between them. Germline V gene lookup returns CDR1 GTSNPN and CDR2 SVGIG (reference sequence). Here the CDR3 DNA reads TGTGCCTGGAGTCCTACAGGGACCGGGGAGCTGTTTTTT. Translation: CAWSPTGTGELFF.

This clonotype was counted many times. This chain uses TRBV2 with TRBJ2-1; 9 positions agree with TRBD2. The V gene's germline CDR1 is SNHLY and CDR2 FYNNEI. V was clipped by 6 bases and J by 4 bases; unmatched bases: 7. This CDR3 is 15 amino acids long. CDR3 region: CASSSKRGAYNEQFF. The CDR3 DNA reads TGTGCCAGCAGCTCAAAGCGGGGGGCATACAATGAGCAGTTCTTC.

The chain joins TRBV9 to TRBJ2-3, with TRBD2 matching 7 bases. With 0 bases clipped from V and 3 bases from J, the junction kept 13 bases outside the gene matches. The CDR3 consists of 18 residues. Germline CDR1 is SGDLS and CDR2 is YYNGEE. Written as DNA, the CDR3 is TGTGCCAGCAGCGTAGGAACGGGGGGACGTGCCGGAACAGATACGCAGTATTTT. Amino acid sequence: CASSVGTGGRAGTDTQYF.

This clonotype was detected ten times or more. The chain is built from TRBV2 and TRBJ1-5, with a tentative D call TRBD1 (6 bases). Deletions cut 4 bases from V and 2 bases from J, with 12 bases between. Per the germline V gene, CDR1 is SNHLY and CDR2 is FYNNEI. The CDR3 has 15 amino acids. The CDR3 sequence is CASSAGAYGNQPQHF. The CDR3 DNA sequence: TGTGCCAGCAGTGCGGGGGCTTACGGCAATCAGCCCCAGCATTTT.

This clonotype was counted many times. The rearrangement uses TRBV6-2 or TRBV6-3 and TRBJ2-7, with D tentatively TRBD1 (5 bases). The CDR3 totals 15 residues. V lost 0 bases and J lost 3, with 12 bases in between. Germline CDR1 reads MNHEY; CDR2 reads SVGEGT. In DNA, the CDR3 is TGTGCCAGCAGTTACTCGTCGGACAACAACTACGAGCAGTACTTC. As protein: CASSYSSDNNYEQYF.

V is TRBV7-9 and J is TRBJ1-1; no reliable D call. V gave up 0 bases and J gave up 1 base, with 9 bases separating them. This CDR3 contains 15 residues. Per the germline V gene, CDR1 is SEHNR and CDR2 is FQNEAQ (reference sequence). Written as DNA, the CDR3 is TGTGCCAGCAGCTTAGCAGGACGGGCGAACACTGAAGCTTTCTTT. It codes for CASSLAGRANTEAFF. Based on the CDR3 plus reference TRBV7-9 and TRBJ1-1, the full variable domain is DTGVSQNPRHKITKRGQNVTFRCDPISEHNRLYWYRQTLGQGPEFLTYFQNEAQLEKSRLLSDRFSAERPKGSFSTLEIQRTEQGDSAMYLCASSLAGRANTEAFFGQGTRLTVV.

The rearrangement uses TRBV4-3 and TRBJ1-1; no clear D gene. CDR1 LGHNA and CDR2 YSLEER come from the germline V gene. The CDR3 is made up of 13 amino acids. V was shortened by 2 bases and J by 5 bases, with 9 bases between the two germline ends. CDR3 DNA: TGCGCCAGCAGCCAACCCGACTTGACTGAAGCTTTCTTT. Protein sequence: CASSQPDLTEAFF.

The gene calls are TRBV20-1 and TRBJ2-3; 9 nucleotides line up with TRBD1. V dropped 8 bases and J dropped 2; count of bases not matched to a gene: 5. The CDR3 consists of 13 residues. CDR1 DFQATT and CDR2 SNEGSKA come from the germline V gene (reference sequence). CDR3 in amino acids: CSFRDRDTDTQYF. In nucleotides, the CDR3 is TGCAGTTTCCGGGACAGGGACACAGATACGCAGTATTTT.

This clonotype was seen only a few times. V and J are TRBV7-8 and TRBJ2-5; 7 bases agree with TRBD1. Trimming at V came to 2 bases and at J to 2 bases, leaving 11 bases not matched to a gene. The CDR3 covers 17 residues. Germline CDR1 SGHVS, CDR2 FQNEAQ. The DNA of the CDR3 is TGTGCCAGCAGCTTAATCCAATGGACAGGCCTACAAGAGACCCAGTACTTC. Protein sequence: CASSLIQWTGLQETQYF.

V is TRBV14 and J is TRBJ2-5; 8 bases fit TRBD2. With V trimmed by 3 bases and J by 13 bases, 13 bases remained unmatched. Germline loops: CDR1 SGHDN, CDR2 FVKESK. The CDR3 is made up of 14 amino acids. The CDR3 is CASSHPWALAERYF. DNA of the CDR3: TGTGCCAGCAGCCACCCCTGGGCACTAGCGGAAAGGTACTTC.

The chain carries TRBV7-2 and TRBJ1-1, with D uncertain. CDR3 length: 13 residues. Germline assignment: CDR1 SGHTA and CDR2 FQGNSA. Trimming left V 2 bases short and J 4 bases short, with 8 bases between. The CDR3 sequence: CASSLTVATEAFF. CDR3 in DNA: TGTGCCAGCAGCTTAACGGTGGCCACTGAAGCTTTCTTT. The variable domain in full, with the rest retrieved from reference TRBV7-2 and TRBJ1-1, is GAGVSQSPSNKVTEKGKDVELRCDPISGHTALYWYRQSLGQGLEFLIYFQGNSAPDKSGLPSDRFSAERTGGSVSTLTIQRTQQEDSAVYLCASSLTVATEAFFGQGTRLTVV.